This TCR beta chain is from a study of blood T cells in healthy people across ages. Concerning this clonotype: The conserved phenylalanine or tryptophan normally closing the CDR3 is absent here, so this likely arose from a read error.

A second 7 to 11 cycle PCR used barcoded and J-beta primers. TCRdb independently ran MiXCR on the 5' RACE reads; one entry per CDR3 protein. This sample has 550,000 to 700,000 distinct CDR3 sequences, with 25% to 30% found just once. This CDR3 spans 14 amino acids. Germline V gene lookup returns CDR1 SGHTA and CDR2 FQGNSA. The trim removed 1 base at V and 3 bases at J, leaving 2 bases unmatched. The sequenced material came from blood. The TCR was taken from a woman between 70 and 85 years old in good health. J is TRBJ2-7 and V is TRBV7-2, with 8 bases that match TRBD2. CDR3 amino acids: CASSLVGGDYEQYL. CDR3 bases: TGTGCCAGCAGCTTAGTCGGGGGGGACTACGAGCAGTACCTC.